Following are 15 T cell receptor beta chains from one sample sequenced in a study of cytomegalovirus exposure and HLA in healthy donors. In the PCR, 60 Vbeta and 13 Jbeta primers were used. Clones were read by immunoSEQ multiplex PCR, and TCRdb kept only the in-frame ones, dropping some. The sample carries about 150,000 clones, over 60% recorded once. The sequenced material came from PBMCs. The receptors were sampled from a woman in her twenties or thirties in good health and CMV-seropositive.

The V and J genes are TRBV5-6 and TRBJ1-2; D unresolved. The germline V gene has CDR1 SGHDT and CDR2 YYEEEE. The V end was cut by 2 bases, the J end by 3 bases, with 8 bases between. This CDR3 comprises 13 residues. The CDR3 region is CASSFIQDYGYTF. The CDR3 DNA sequence: TGTGCCAGCAGCTTCATTCAGGACTATGGCTACACCTTC.

The chain uses TRBV18 and TRBJ2-7, with 8 bases aligning to TRBD2. The CDR3 runs to 15 residues. Germline CDR1 and CDR2: KGHSH and LQKENI. V gave up 1 base and J gave up 5 bases; unmatched junction bases: 7. The CDR3 here is CASSPRGLVSDEQYF. In DNA form, the CDR3 reads TGTGCCAGCTCACCACGGGGACTAGTTAGCGACGAGCAGTACTTC.

This clone is medium-sized (0.01 to 0.1%) in the sample. This sequence joins TRBV28 and TRBJ2-2; the D gene is possibly TRBD2 (6 bases). CDR3 length: 15 amino acids. CDR1 and CDR2 (germline): MDHEN, SYDVKM. Trimming removed 2 bases from V and 3 bases from J, with 10 bases in between. The DNA of the CDR3 is TGTGCCAGCAGTTTACCGCGGGACGACACCGGGGAGCTGTTTTTT. As protein: CASSLPRDDTGELFF.

The gene calls are TRBV29-1 and TRBJ2-1; D is uncertain. The CDR3 spans 14 residues. V was trimmed by 3 bases and J by 0 bases, leaving 9 bases between them. CDR1 is SQVTM, CDR2 ANQGSEA, per germline. The CDR3 spells CSVDGGSSYNEQFF. The CDR3, as DNA: TGCAGCGTTGATGGCGGCAGCTCCTACAATGAGCAGTTCTTC.

Only one count was recorded for this clone. The chain is built from TRBV29-1 and TRBJ2-7; tentative D call: TRBD1 (6 bases). This CDR3 contains 11 residues. Germline CDR1 is SQVTM and CDR2 is ANQGSEA. V lost 7 bases and J 1 base, leaving 8 bases between the germline ends. The CDR3 region has the DNA TGCAGCGCGAGGGGGTCCTACGAGCAGTACTTC. This translates into CSARGSYEQYF.

This clone was picked up a small number of times. The DNA of the CDR3 is TGTGCCAGCAGCCTAGGACAGGCGAACACTGAAGCTTTCTTT. Amino acid sequence: CASSLGQANTEAFF. The chain recombines TRBV14 with TRBJ1-1, with 7 bases that match TRBD1. The CDR3 runs to 14 residues. The V and J ends lost 4 bases and 1 base, in that order; junction bases with no gene match: 3. The V gene's germline CDR1 is SGHDN and CDR2 FVKESK.

The rearrangement joins TRBV5-1 to TRBJ1-4, with 9 bases fitting TRBD1. Germline CDR1 is SGHRS and CDR2 is YFSETQ. The CDR3 is made up of 17 amino acids. V lost 0 bases, J lost 3 bases, and 6 bases stayed unmatched. The CDR3 nucleotides read TGCGCCAGCAGCTTGGCGACAGGGGGGATATCTAATGAAAAACTGTTTTTT. This codes for CASSLATGGISNEKLFF.

V is TRBV7-8 and J is TRBJ2-1, with TRBD2 as a possible D gene (7 bases). Germline V gives CDR1 SGHVS, CDR2 FQNEAQ. The CDR3 runs 11 residues. Trimming pared 8 bases from V and 10 bases from J, leaving 12 bases between. The CDR3 nucleotides are TGTGCCAGCGAGGGGGGGATCGAGCAGTTCTTC. It encodes CASEGGIEQFF. Full variable domain (outside the CDR3, taken from reference TRBV7-8 and TRBJ2-1): GAGVSQSPRYKVAKRGQDVALRCDPISGHVSLFWYQQALGQGPEFLTYFQNEAQLDKSGLPSDRFFAERPEGSVSTLKIQRTQQEDSAVYLCASEGGIEQFFGPGTRLTVL.

The V call is TRBV7-2, the J call TRBJ2-3; the D is unclear. This CDR3 has 14 residues. Per the germline V gene, CDR1 is SGHTA and CDR2 is FQGNSA. Trimming took 2 bases from V and 1 from J, leaving 7 bases between them. CDR3 sequence (DNA): TGTGCCAGCAGCTTAACCCTACGCACAGATACGCAGTATTTT. Its protein is CASSLTLRTDTQYF.

This clone was seen just once. The chain has TRBV7-2 and TRBJ2-3; the match to TRBD2 covers 10 bases. CDR1 is SGHTA and CDR2 is FQGNSA in the germline V gene. V shed 5 bases and J 0 bases; nucleotides not matched to a gene: 11. This CDR3 is 18 amino acids long. CDR3 nucleotides: TGTGCCAGCAGCCTAAGATATGGGACTAGCGTCAGCACAGATACGCAGTATTTT. Translating gives CASSLRYGTSVSTDTQYF.

The chain recombines TRBV10-3 with TRBJ2-7; 9 bases fit TRBD1. The CDR3 loop spans 12 amino acids. Trimming cost V 8 bases and J 3 bases; bases outside gene matches: 2. Germline lookup yields CDR1 ENHRY and CDR2 SYGVKD. CDR3 residues: CAIGTGYYEQYF. DNA of the CDR3: TGTGCCATCGGGACAGGGTACTACGAGCAGTACTTC.

This clone has a handful of counts. The gene calls are TRBV29-1 and TRBJ2-1; weak D call: TRBD1 (6 bases). The germline gives CDR1 SQVTM, CDR2 ANQGSEA. CDR3 length: 14 residues. V was pared by 8 bases and J by 0 bases, with 14 bases between. CDR3 nucleotide sequence: TGCAGCACAACAGGGTCGAGCTCCTACAATGAGCAGTTCTTC. Amino acids: CSTTGSSSYNEQFF.

CDR3 coding DNA: TGTGCCAGCAGCTTAGTGGGGGGTGAGACCCAGTACTTC. It yields the protein CASSLVGGETQYF. The chain has TRBV7-9 and TRBJ2-5, with a weak D call TRBD2 (6 bases). Germline CDR1 SEHNR, CDR2 FQNEAQ (reference sequence). Trimming pared 1 base from V and 5 bases from J, leaving 8 bases between. CDR3 length equals 13 residues. Using reference TRBV7-9 and TRBJ2-5 for the parts outside the CDR3, the full variable domain is DTGVSQNPRHKITKRGQNVTFRCDPISEHNRLYWYRQTLGQGPEFLTYFQNEAQLEKSRLLSDRFSAERPKGSFSTLEIQRTEQGDSAMYLCASSLVGGETQYFGPGTRLLVL.

This clone was detected only a few times. CDR3 residues: CASSQEGHPSGANVLTF. CDR3 bases: TGCGCCAGCAGCCAAGAAGGACACCCCTCTGGGGCCAACGTCCTGACTTTC. The chain recombines TRBV4-1 with TRBJ2-6; a possible D gene is TRBD1 (5 bases). This CDR3 spans 17 amino acids. From germline, CDR1 is MGHRA and CDR2 YSYEKL. V gave up 0 bases and J gave up 0 bases, with 9 bases separating them.

The chain joins TRBV5-1 to TRBJ2-1; 10 nucleotides match TRBD1. V lost 0 bases, J lost 8 bases, and 8 bases stayed unmatched. The length of the CDR3 is 16 residues. Germline V gene data show CDR1 as SGHRS and CDR2 as YFSETQ. The CDR3 sequence: CASSLAPDRGNDEQFF. CDR3 sequence (DNA): TGCGCCAGCAGCTTGGCTCCGGACAGGGGGAACGATGAGCAGTTCTTC.